This T cell receptor (beta chain) derives from a study of shared clonotypes between healthy human individuals. Background on the study: The cohort had two women and a few men, ages 18 to 49. Study results and limitations: The naive CD4 repertoires of several donors were compared, and roughly 5% of clonotypes were shared. On the whole, naive subsets had larger estimated richness than memory subsets had.

Germline V gives CDR1 SGHRS, CDR2 YFSETQ. CDR3 length equals 15 residues. The V end lost 4 bases, the J end lost 1 base, and 13 bases lay between the germline ends. Authors' methods: Owing to the provision of junction-only sequences devoid of quality scores by immunoSEQ, filtering differed. TCRdb's copy holds only in-frame clones and misses some; the assay was immunoSEQ multiplex PCR. V and J calls plus clone size are reproduced from that table; the DNA served to infer D and trimming. The repertoire holds some 1.1 million clones, with around 77% as singletons. With respect to this clone: Its antigen remains unidentified.

The sequence was obtained from a man aged 18 to 29 in good health. Some clones in this sample may be carry-over from other donors' samples. Sequenced material: memory CD4+ T cells from PBMCs. The subset here: CD45RA-negative fraction. This sequence joins TRBV5-1 and TRBJ2-3; D possibly corresponds to TRBD1 (6 bases). The CDR3 is CASSRNRVGTDTQYF. The DNA of the CDR3 is TGCGCCAGCAGCCGGAACAGGGTGGGCACAGATACGCAGTATTTT.